Listed here are 15 T cell receptor beta chains from one sample, sequenced in a study of neurological immune-mediated disorders. TCRdb recomputed calls from the 5' RACE reads with MiXCR, one row per CDR3 protein. The repertoire holds 31,000 or so distinct CDR3 sequences, with about 1.6% as singletons. Specimen: PBMCs. Source of these receptors: a woman in her thirties with multiple sclerosis.

This clonotype has a count of ten or more. The V and J genes are TRBV5-1 and TRBJ1-4, with TRBD1 matching 8 bases. Germline CDR1 is SGHRS and CDR2 is YFSETQ. The J segment lost 7 bases and the V segment lost 2 bases, leaving 4 bases of the junction unmatched. This CDR3 is 14 amino acids long. The DNA of the CDR3 is TGCGCCAGCAGCTTAGGAGACAGGGGTGAAAAACTGTTTTTT. This translates into CASSLGDRGEKLFF.

This clonotype was counted at least ten times. This chain uses TRBV5-1 with TRBJ1-5, with 7 nucleotides matching TRBD1. Germline V gene data show CDR1 as SGHRS and CDR2 as YFSETQ. The CDR3 sequence is 15 residues long. With 0 bases clipped from V and 3 bases from J, the junction kept 3 bases outside the gene matches. CDR3 coding DNA: TGCGCCAGCAGCTTGGACGGACAGGTCAATCAGCCCCAGCATTTT. Translation: CASSLDGQVNQPQHF.

This clonotype counts as medium-sized (0.01 to 0.1%). A much larger clone differs from this one at a single base, so this may be a read error. The conserved phenylalanine or tryptophan is not found at the CDR3 terminus, so this likely reflects a read error. This sequence joins TRBV7-2 and TRBJ1-5, with unresolved D. Germline lookup yields CDR1 SGHTA and CDR2 FQGNSA. The length of the CDR3 is 14 residues. V gave up 3 bases and J gave up 3 bases, with 9 bases separating them. This chain's CDR3 is CASSFTGYNQPQHC. The CDR3 DNA reads as TGTGCCAGCAGCTTTACGGGGTACAATCAGCCCCAGCATTGT.

At least ten counts were recorded for this clonotype. V is TRBV7-2 and J is TRBJ2-3; D unresolved. CDR1 and CDR2 from the germline V gene are SGHTA and FQGNSA. This CDR3 contains 14 residues. Trimming stripped 2 bases from V and 2 bases from J, with 8 bases between. Here the CDR3 DNA reads TGTGCCAGCAGCTTAACCCTCACCACAGATACGCAGTATTTT. Its translation: CASSLTLTTDTQYF.

This clonotype was seen ten or more times. This chain links TRBV20-1 with TRBJ1-1; D may be TRBD1 (6 bases). The CDR3 length is 11 residues. Germline CDR1 is DFQATT and CDR2 is SNEGSKA (reference sequence). The ends were cut back, 4 bases at V and 6 bases at J, with 9 bases in the middle. The CDR3 sequence is CSAKGVPEAFF. CDR3 nucleotides: TGCAGTGCTAAGGGGGTCCCTGAAGCTTTCTTT.

With respect to this clonotype: A much larger clone sits a single nucleotide away, making a read error possible. The chain uses TRBV20-1 and TRBJ2-3; D is undetermined. Germline CDR1 is DFQATT and CDR2 is SNEGSKA (reference sequence). The CDR3 has 14 residues. V lost 6 bases to trimming and J lost 6 bases, with 19 bases between them. Here the CDR3 reads CSARISSEYDTQYF. CDR3 in DNA: TGCAGTGCGCGGATTAGCTCTGAATATGATACGCAGTATTTT.

This clonotype was seen ten or more times. The rearrangement links TRBV2 to TRBJ1-4; D is possibly TRBD1 (6 bases). The CDR3 contains 13 residues. Germline values: CDR1 SNHLY, CDR2 FYNNEI. V shed 5 bases and J shed 6 bases, with 10 bases lying between them. Here the CDR3 DNA reads TGTGCCAGCAGTACGAACAGGGATGAAAAACTGTTTTTT. Protein: CASSTNRDEKLFF.

This clonotype showed up many times. This sequence joins TRBV20-1 and TRBJ2-7; D is undetermined. The germline gives CDR1 DFQATT, CDR2 SNEGSKA (reference sequence). V was pared by 4 bases and J by 2 bases, with 9 bases between. The CDR3 totals 12 residues. CDR3 DNA: TGCAGTGCTAAGGAAGGGCCCTACGAGCAGTACTTC. This codes for CSAKEGPYEQYF.

This clonotype was picked up many times. V usage is TRBV10-1 and J usage is TRBJ2-3, with 7 bases identical to TRBD2. The germline V gene has CDR1 WNHNN and CDR2 SYGVQD (reference sequence). There are 12 residues in the CDR3. V was clipped by 8 bases and J by 1 base; unmatched bases: 0. CDR3 in DNA: TGCGCCAGCGCGGGGGGCACAGATACGCAGTATTTT. It yields the protein CASAGGTDTQYF.

This clonotype was seen repeatedly, ten times or more. V is TRBV12-3 or TRBV12-4 and J is TRBJ2-5; 7 bases are shared with TRBD1. V lost 5 bases, J lost 2 bases, and 5 bases stayed unmatched. The CDR3 has 14 amino acids. The CDR3: CASSRRTGQETQYF. In DNA form, the CDR3 reads TGTGCCAGCAGTCGACGGACAGGACAAGAGACCCAGTACTTC.

This clonotype was picked up many times. The chain employs TRBV27 and TRBJ2-6; unclear D gene. V shed 7 bases and J shed 3 bases, with 10 bases lying between them. Germline CDR1 and CDR2: MNHEY and SMNVEV (reference sequence). The CDR3 totals 14 residues. DNA for the CDR3: TGTGCCAGCACCACGGCTGATGGGGCCAACGTCCTGACTTTC. It codes for CASTTADGANVLTF.

This clonotype was picked up many times. The rearrangement links TRBV7-2 to TRBJ1-4; no reliable D call. The ends were cut back, 1 base at V and 7 bases at J, with 7 bases in the middle. Per the germline V gene, CDR1 is SGHTA and CDR2 is FQGNSA. CDR3 length: 13 amino acids. The CDR3 here is CASSLGPTEKLFF. CDR3 coding DNA: TGTGCCAGCAGCTTAGGACCGACTGAAAAACTGTTTTTT.

The sample holds a few counts of this clonotype. This chain links TRBV7-2 with TRBJ2-7; maybe TRBD2 (5 bases). Trimming took 1 base from V and 0 from J, leaving 7 bases between them. CDR3 size: 14 residues. Germline V gene lookup returns CDR1 SGHTA and CDR2 FQGNSA. The CDR3 protein is CASSLGRSSYEQYF. The CDR3 nucleotides read TGTGCCAGCAGCTTAGGGAGGAGCTCCTACGAGCAGTACTTC.

This clonotype has ten or more counts. The CDR3 loop reads CASSQTTDKVFSYNEQFF. Written as DNA, the CDR3 is TGCGCCAGCAGCCAAACGACAGATAAGGTTTTCTCCTACAATGAGCAGTTCTTC. The gene calls are TRBV4-3 and TRBJ2-1; D possibly corresponds to TRBD1 (5 bases). The germline V gene encodes CDR1 LGHNA and CDR2 YSLEER. This CDR3 spans 18 amino acids. Between the trimmed V and J ends, which lost 2 bases and 0 bases, there was a span of 17 bases.

Many counts were recorded for this clonotype. The chain recombines TRBV7-2 with TRBJ1-2; perhaps TRBD1 as D (5 bases). The V end was cut by 3 bases, the J end by 2 bases, with 13 bases between. The CDR3 is 15 amino acids. From germline, CDR1 is SGHTA and CDR2 FQGNSA. CDR3 sequence reads: CASSLRVRQNYGYTF. The CDR3 bases are TGTGCCAGCAGCTTGAGGGTTCGACAGAACTATGGCTACACCTTC.